This T cell receptor (beta chain) was recovered during a study of T cells in Graves' hyperthyroidism and ophthalmopathy. Graves' hyperthyroidism was deemed stable absent ophthalmopathy progression within 18 months. Diagnoses used clinical symptoms, serum thyroxine and TRAb, thyroid ultrasound and orbital computed tomography. Fresh peripheral blood, 10 ml, yielded the PBMCs. This clonotype turned up a few times. It was RNA transcripts that yielded the amplified TCR beta CDR3 regions. TCR CDR3 underwent first-round RT-PCR with the HTBI primer set. TCRdb re-called the multiplex PCR reads through MiXCR, storing one row per CDR3 protein. The table includes some 720,000 distinct CDR3 sequences, approximately 16% detected once. The CDR3 has 16 amino acids. Germline values: CDR1 MNHEY, CDR2 SMNVEV (reference sequence). After removal of 5 bases from V and 7 bases from J, the junction contained 11 bases not matched to a gene.

The chain has TRBV27 and TRBJ1-6; 7 positions match TRBD1. The sequence came from a man aged 18 to 30 with Graves' hyperthyroidism. Specimen: blood. This CDR3 is CASSQPSTGKNSPLHF. DNA of the CDR3: TGTGCCAGCAGTCAACCCTCGACAGGGAAAAATTCACCCCTCCACTTT.